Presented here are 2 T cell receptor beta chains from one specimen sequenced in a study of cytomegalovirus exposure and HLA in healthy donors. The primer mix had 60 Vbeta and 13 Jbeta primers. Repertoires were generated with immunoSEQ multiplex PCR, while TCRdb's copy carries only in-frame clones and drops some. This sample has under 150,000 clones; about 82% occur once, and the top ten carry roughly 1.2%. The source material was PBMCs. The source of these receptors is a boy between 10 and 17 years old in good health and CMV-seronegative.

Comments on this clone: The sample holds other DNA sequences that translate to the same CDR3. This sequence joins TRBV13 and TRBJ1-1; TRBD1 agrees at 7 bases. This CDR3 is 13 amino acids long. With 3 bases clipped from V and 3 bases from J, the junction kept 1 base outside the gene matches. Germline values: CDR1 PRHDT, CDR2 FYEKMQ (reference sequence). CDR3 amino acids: CASSFDRDTEAFF. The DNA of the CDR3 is TGTGCCAGCAGCTTTGACAGGGACACTGAAGCTTTCTTT.

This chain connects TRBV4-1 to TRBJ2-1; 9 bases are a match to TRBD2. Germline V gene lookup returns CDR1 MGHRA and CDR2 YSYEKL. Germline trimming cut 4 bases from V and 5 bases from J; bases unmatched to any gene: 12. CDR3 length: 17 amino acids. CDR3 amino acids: CASSLSGSGRNNNEQFF. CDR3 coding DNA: TGCGCCAGCAGCCTATCCGGTAGCGGGAGAAACAACAATGAGCAGTTCTTC.